This T cell receptor beta chain stems from a study of early T cells in non-severe SARS-CoV-2 infection. Across the whole study: Bulk RNA from unsorted whole blood was sequenced; chains were unpaired.

Study-level points and caveats: Lookups in VDJdb leaned toward anti-spike CD8 responses and missed private and CD4 specificities.

Attachment of unique molecular identifiers was made to individual cDNA molecules. TCRdb reanalysed the 5' RACE reads using MiXCR and keeps one entry per CDR3 protein. Of some 45,000 distinct CDR3 sequences listed, 3% to 4% are singletons. In this sample, this clonotype turned up many times. The antigen is unknown. Losses at the gene ends were 3 bases for V and 1 base for J; bases not matched to a gene: 5. The CDR3 loop spans 15 amino acids. CDR1 is SGHVS, CDR2 FQNEAQ, per germline. The rearrangement links TRBV7-8 to TRBJ2-7; TRBD2 matches 8 bases. This clonotype originated in an adult who was a healthcare worker with PCR-confirmed SARS-CoV-2 infection or an uninfected control (not recorded which). Sequenced material: whole blood. CDR3 protein: CASSFGGARSYEQYF. CDR3 in DNA: TGTGCCAGCAGCTTCGGGGGGGCGCGGTCCTACGAGCAGTACTTC.